This note documents a single T cell receptor (beta chain) sequence. What it recognizes is unknown. The sample contains more than one DNA sequence encoding this CDR3. Primers included in the PCR were 60 Vbeta and 13 Jbeta primers. In the original workflow: Among the unique TCR beta chains that a later analysis counted, some 73 million in all, roughly 10 million were shared. This table comes from immunoSEQ multiplex PCR, and its TCRdb copy is limited to in-frame clones, with some not included. The V and J calls and the clone size are those of that table, but D and trimming were determined from the DNA. The sample's table shows more than 130,000 clones. CDR1 and CDR2 from the germline V gene are LNHNV and YYDKDF (reference sequence). The trim removed 3 bases at V and 8 bases at J, leaving 9 bases unmatched. The CDR3 is 16 residues long. The data derive from a study of cytomegalovirus exposure and HLA in healthy donors. Whole-study findings and limits: Productive status was seen about 90% or about 30% of the time for most TCR beta V segments in an earlier analysis. Some public TCRs appeared in many individuals, while most sequences were rare. For TCR beta chains, V- and J-gene trimming was later linked to a missense DCLRE1C variant.

Sample: PBMCs. The chain combines TRBV15 with TRBJ1-5; the match to TRBD1 covers 11 bases. This TCR was sampled from a man aged 35-49 years in good health and CMV-seronegative. Here the CDR3 reads CATSRGGTGGFEPQHF. As DNA, the CDR3 is TGTGCCACCAGCAGGGGGGGGACAGGGGGTTTTGAGCCCCAGCATTTT.